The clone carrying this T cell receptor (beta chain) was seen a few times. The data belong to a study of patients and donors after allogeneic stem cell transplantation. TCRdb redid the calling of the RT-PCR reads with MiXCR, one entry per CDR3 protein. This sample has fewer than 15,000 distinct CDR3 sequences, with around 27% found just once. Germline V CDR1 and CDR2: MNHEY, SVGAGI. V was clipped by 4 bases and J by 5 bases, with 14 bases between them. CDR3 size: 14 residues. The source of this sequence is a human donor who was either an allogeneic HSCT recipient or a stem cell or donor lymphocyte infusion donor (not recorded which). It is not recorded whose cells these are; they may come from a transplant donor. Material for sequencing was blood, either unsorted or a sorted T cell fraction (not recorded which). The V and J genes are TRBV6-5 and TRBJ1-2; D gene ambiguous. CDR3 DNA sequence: TGTGCCAGCAGTTCCCTCGGGGTCCGGTATGGCTACACCTTC. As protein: CASSSLGVRYGYTF.